The following is a T cell receptor (beta chain) sequence with its context. Its antigen is not yet known. The record has no base qualities; no much larger clone is one base away. This specimen belongs to a study of shared clonotypes between healthy human individuals (dated by TCRdb to 2019 to 2021). Describing the broader study: A couple of women and a few men aged 18 to 49 years were included in the cohort. To estimate repertoire size and how much clonotypes are shared between individuals, the study performed deep sequencing of blood TCR repertoires from a few healthy adults. Per donor, three plates each were used for CD4 naive and CD4 memory, two for CD8 naive, and one for CD8 memory. Between about 0.94 and 8.9 billion PBMCs per donor were obtained by leukapheresis. Libraries were prepared and TCR repertoires were sequenced by different laboratories using diverse techniques, in order to increase sequencing depth and limit assay-specific biases.

The CDR3 runs 14 amino acids, cysteine and phenylalanine included. CDR3 DNA is the only sequence kept; it has 42 bases, read in frame from the first base. Taken from the germline V gene (reference sequence), the CDR1 and CDR2 loops are SEHNR and FQNEAQ. Using the deep immunoSEQ assay, TCR CDR3 regions were amplified from genomic DNA by multiplex PCR. For each cell subset, the extracted genomic DNA was distributed evenly across all wells of several immunoSEQ 96-well plates, and each plate served as one replicate. For sorted subsets, each replicate PCR was loaded with 200 ng genomic DNA, equivalent to some 27,000 T cell genomes. The purified libraries were quantified using a Qubit 3.0 fluorometer, sized with a Bioanalyzer 2100, and then quantified again using the KAPA Library Quantification kit. A separate single-read 150-cycle Illumina NextSeq 550 flow cell was used to sequence each immunoSEQ 96-well plate. Per the original workflow: Because the immunoSEQ output included only junctional sequences and no quality scores, the filtering could not be the same as the filtering used for full-length reads. To assign V/J genes and CDR3, sequences were annotated using PyIR, a Python wrapper for IgBLAST v1.9, with IMGT germline references. Reads were removed for weak V/J assignments (E-value above 1e-6), missing CDR3, stop codons, out-of-frame junctions, or ambiguous translated residues. V3J clonotypes were defined by identical inferred V gene, J gene, and CDR3 amino acid sequence. The percentage overlap between two repertoires was calculated by dividing the number of shared unique clonotypes by the size of the smaller repertoire. RTK rarefaction, the Chao1 estimator, and Recon v2.1 estimates of unobserved clonotypes were used to assess repertoire richness. Generation probabilities were computed with OLGA for all TCRbeta clonotypes obtained by the gDNA method from several donors. This immuneACCESS table, as held by TCRdb, lists in-frame sequences with V and J called but not all clones. Of the missing ones, under half trace to an unresolved V gene in checked studies; the others have no known cause. That table furnishes V, J and clone size, whereas the DNA furnished D and trimming. The sample yields 400,000 to 600,000 clones; around 96% were counted once. The ten top clones hold about 0.06% of the sample.

Overall study outcomes, separate from this receptor: Naive subsets generally had larger estimated clonotype richness than memory subsets did. Pairwise subsampling led to the expectation that sequencing depth would affect the degree of clonotype sharing among donors. The genetic and exposure-history diversity represented was limited by the small number of donors. Rarefaction of sorted-subset datasets indicated incomplete sequencing despite the large sequencing depth. Sampling was limited to blood, and TCR repertoires in tissue likely differ from TCR repertoires in blood. Approximately 4.8% of naive CD4, 3.5% of naive CD8, roughly 2.4% of memory CD4, and approximately 0.39% of memory CD8 clonotypes were shared across a few donors. Compared with non-shared clonotypes, the clonotypes found in all four sorted-subset donors had higher generation probabilities.

The donors were healthy, HIV-negative adults who had no recently reported acute infections or vaccinations. Only Caucasian adults living in Nashville, Tennessee, USA were represented among the donors. CD4+ T cells were enriched through magnetic negative selection, after which naive cells were positively selected on CD45RA and the remaining negative fraction served as the memory subset. Blood was collected by leukapheresis, and PBMCs were isolated by Ficoll-Histopaque density gradient centrifugation and then cryopreserved in liquid nitrogen vapor phase. Analytical flow cytometry was used to check the purity and quantity of every magnetically sorted T cell population. Each sorted fraction had its genomic DNA isolated and then quantified by UV absorbance on a Nanodrop 2000c.

This chain is built from TRBV7-9 and TRBJ2-5; the D gene is not confidently resolved. Matching the DNA end better, TRBJ2-7 makes the J call doubtful. The sequencing sample was made of naive CD4+ T cells sorted from blood. The label giving this sample's cell subset or site can be read as: CD45RA+ positively selected. The TCR was taken from a woman aged 30 to 39 in good health. The sequenced DNA is TGTGCCAGCAGCCTAGAAGTGGGATCGGGCGAGCAGTACTTC. The translation is CASSLEVGSGEQYF.